The entry below describes one TCR beta chain. Antigen: not known. The V gene end was trimmed by 10 bases and the J gene end by 1 base; junction bases not matched to a gene: 3. This CDR3 is built from 14 residues. Germline V gene lookup returns CDR1 SEHNR and CDR2 FQNEAQ (reference sequence). The sample originates from a study of CD8 T cells in ankylosing spondylitis. Study-level points and caveats: Matched ankylosing spondylitis synovial fluid reportedly showed significant enrichment of disease-linked clones. About 8 highly homologous variants made up a TCR beta motif, and this motif appeared characteristic of ankylosing spondylitis blood.

Quantitative molecular-barcoded 5'-RACE generated the TCR beta libraries. TCRdb re-derived calls from the 5' RACE reads in MiXCR, one entry per CDR3 protein. The sample shows roughly 700,000 distinct CDR3 sequences, 15% to 20% of them seen only once. The chain combines TRBV7-9 with TRBJ2-2, with 10 nucleotides matching TRBD2. Material for sequencing was blood, either unsorted or a sorted T cell fraction (not recorded which). This receptor was identified in a male donor with ankylosing spondylitis. CDR3 residues: CATRTSGNTGELFF. Written as DNA, the CDR3 is TGTGCCACCAGGACTAGCGGGAACACCGGGGAGCTGTTTTTT.